These T cell receptor beta chains were read from a single sample in a study of cytomegalovirus exposure and HLA in healthy donors. Data came from immunoSEQ multiplex PCR; TCRdb stores just in-frame clones and leaves some out. The table shows approximately 89,000 clones, with approximately 71% occurring only once. Sequenced: PBMCs. The receptors stem from a man aged 25-45 years in good health and CMV-seronegative. Both conserved end residues are part of each CDR3. The order of the fields is CDR3 DNA, CDR3 protein, J gene, clone size, V gene, D gene. The D gene is left open where the match is weak. The size entry is marked missing in some rows and otherwise reads once, few, many or a size class.

TGTGCCAGTAGTCAGACAGGGATTAGCACAGATACGCAGTATTTT | CASSQTGISTDTQYF | TRBJ2-3 | few | TRBV19 | TRBD1
TGTGCCAGCAGTGAAGCGCCCGGTGCCGGCTATGGCTACACCTTC | CASSEAPGAGYGYTF | TRBJ1-2 | NA | TRBV2 | NA
TGTGCCAGCAGTTTAGTTCAGGGGGCAGACTACGAGCAGTACTTC | CASSLVQGADYEQYF | TRBJ2-7 | NA | TRBV28 | TRBD1
TGTGCCAGCAGTGAAGGGGGGGGAAGGGGCTATGGCTACACCTTC | CASSEGGGRGYGYTF | TRBJ1-2 | NA | TRBV6-1 | NA
TGTGCCAGTACAGGGGGCGCGAACTATGGCTACACCTTC | CASTGGANYGYTF | TRBJ1-2 | few | TRBV28 | TRBD1
TGTGCCAGCTCACCACCGTCGGGGTGGGACAGGTGGGACCAAGAGACCCAGTACTTC | CASSPPSGWDRWDQETQYF | TRBJ2-5 | NA | TRBV18 | TRBD1
TGTGCCAGCAGACCTGGCGGGGATACGCAGTATTTT | CASRPGGDTQYF | TRBJ2-3 | NA | TRBV11-2 | NA
TGTGCCAGCAGCTTCCGACAGGGGCCAAATCAGCCCCAGCATTTT | CASSFRQGPNQPQHF | TRBJ1-5 | NA | TRBV7-6 | TRBD1
TGTGCCAGCAGCGTAGGTGGGAGGGGAGGGTACGAGCAGTACTTC | CASSVGGRGGYEQYF | TRBJ2-7 | NA | TRBV9 | TRBD2
TGTGCCAGCAGCTTGGTGGGACAGGGGATCTACGAGCAGTACTTC | CASSLVGQGIYEQYF | TRBJ2-7 | NA | TRBV5-5 | TRBD1
TGTGCCACCAAGGTGGCAGGGATGGAAAAACTGTTTTTT | CATKVAGMEKLFF | TRBJ1-4 | NA | TRBV6-5 | NA
TGCGCCAGCAGCCAAGAAACTAGCGGGGGGGCCCCGGCCAAAAACATTCAGTACTTC | CASSQETSGGAPAKNIQYF | TRBJ2-4 | few | TRBV4-1 | TRBD2
TGTGCCAGCAGTGAATGGGACAGGAACACCGGGGAGCTGTTTTTT | CASSEWDRNTGELFF | TRBJ2-2 | NA | TRBV6-1 | TRBD1
TGTGCCAGCAGCCAAGACCGGGGATCCTACGAGCAGTACTTC | CASSQDRGSYEQYF | TRBJ2-7 | NA | TRBV4-2 | NA
TGCGCCAGCAGGCAAGGGACAGGGGGCCAAGAGACCCAGTACTTC | CASRQGTGGQETQYF | TRBJ2-5 | NA | TRBV5-1 | TRBD1
TGTGCCAGCAGTCAGACAGGGGGCGCTAACTATGGCTACACCTTC | CASSQTGGANYGYTF | TRBJ1-2 | NA | TRBV27 | TRBD1
TGTGCCATCATGAGGGGACTAGCGGGCGACAATGAGCAGTTCTTC | CAIMRGLAGDNEQFF | TRBJ2-1 | NA | TRBV10-3 | TRBD2
TGTGCCAGCAGTTATTCGGACAGCTTCATCGAGCAGTACTTC | CASSYSDSFIEQYF | TRBJ2-7 | NA | TRBV6-5 | NA
TGTGCCAGCAGTTTAACTAGCGGGAGGACGAGCTCCTACAATGAGCAGTTCTTC | CASSLTSGRTSSYNEQFF | TRBJ2-1 | NA | TRBV27 | TRBD2
TGTGCCAGCAGCTTGGCGGGGAACTATGGCTACACCTTC | CASSLAGNYGYTF | TRBJ1-2 | few | TRBV5-6 | NA
TGTGCCAGCAGCTTGACACCCTCCTACGAGCAGTACTTC | CASSLTPSYEQYF | TRBJ2-7 | NA | TRBV5-6 | NA
TGTGCCAGCAGCTTAGTGGTCGGTACGCAGTATTTT | CASSLVVGTQYF | TRBJ2-3 | NA | TRBV7-9 | NA
TGTGCCAGCAGCCGGGACAGGGGGACCTACGAGCAGTACTTC | CASSRDRGTYEQYF | TRBJ2-7 | NA | TRBV2 | TRBD1
TGTGCCAGCATGTTCTCGGGGGGCCGGGGCTACACCTTC | CASMFSGGRGYTF | TRBJ1-2 | NA | TRBV25-1 | NA
TGTGCCTGGAGTGTACCGGGATCTCCCTACTATGGCTACACCTTC | CAWSVPGSPYYGYTF | TRBJ1-2 | few | TRBV30 | NA
TGTGCCAGCTCACCACCGGGACAGCAAGAGACCCAGTACTTC | CASSPPGQQETQYF | TRBJ2-5 | NA | TRBV18 | TRBD1
TGTGCCACCACACGTCCCCCCAATGAGCAGTTCTTC | CATTRPPNEQFF | TRBJ2-1 | NA | TRBV19 | NA
TGTGCCAGCAGTGAATTTGTTAGCGGGAGCAATGAGCAGTTCTTC | CASSEFVSGSNEQFF | TRBJ2-1 | NA | TRBV6-1 | TRBD2
TGTGCCAGCAGTGAAGAGGGTACTGAAGCTTTCTTT | CASSEEGTEAFF | TRBJ1-1 | NA | TRBV25-1 | NA
TGCGCCAGCAGCCCCGGTCAGGTGATGATGGTAACTGAAGCTTTCTTT | CASSPGQVMMVTEAFF | TRBJ1-1 | NA | TRBV5-1 | NA
TGTGCCAGCAGCTTGGCCGGGGGAAGGACAGATACGCAGTATTTT | CASSLAGGRTDTQYF | TRBJ2-3 | NA | TRBV5-4 | NA
TGCGCCAGCAGCCAGGGCCCCCTTGGAAACACCATATATTTT | CASSQGPLGNTIYF | TRBJ1-3 | NA | TRBV4-1 | NA
TGTGCCAGCAGCTTGGCCGGGCAGGGTCCCTCCAACACCGGGGAGCTGTTTTTT | CASSLAGQGPSNTGELFF | TRBJ2-2 | NA | TRBV5-4 | NA
TGCGCCAGCAGTTCCCCTAACAGGGACAATGAGCAGTTCTTC | CASSSPNRDNEQFF | TRBJ2-1 | NA | TRBV10-1 | NA
TGTGCCAGCAGTTACAGGGGTAGCGGGGGCTGGGAGCAGTACTTC | CASSYRGSGGWEQYF | TRBJ2-7 | NA | TRBV6-6 | TRBD2
TGTGCCAGCACCAGGACGGGGGGGGCCGGAGATACGCAGTATTTT | CASTRTGGAGDTQYF | TRBJ2-3 | NA | TRBV6-5 | TRBD2
TGCGCCAGCAGCTTAACTTGGGGGAGGCCCTACGAGCAGTACTTC | CASSLTWGRPYEQYF | TRBJ2-7 | NA | TRBV5-1 | NA
TGTGCAAGTCGCTCTACTACGTGTCTAGCGGGGGGGCCCGGCACCGGGGAGCTGTTTTTT | CASRSTTCLAGGPGTGELFF | TRBJ2-2 | NA | TRBV12-2 | NA
TGTGCCAGCAGCTTAGGCACCGGGACAGGGGGCGAAAAACTGTTTTTT | CASSLGTGTGGEKLFF | TRBJ1-4 | NA | TRBV7-2 | TRBD1
TGTGCCAGCTCACCACGGCAGGGGTTAGTCTACGAGCAGTACTTC | CASSPRQGLVYEQYF | TRBJ2-7 | NA | TRBV18 | NA